Included here is one T cell receptor (beta chain) sequence, with context. Its antigen remains unknown. Primers included in the PCR were 60 Vbeta and 13 Jbeta primers. TCRdb's table, derived via immunoSEQ multiplex PCR, lists solely in-frame clones and lacks some. Found here are 200,000 to 300,000 clones, roughly 87% of them singletons; the top ten hold 5.4%. The data derive from a study of cytomegalovirus exposure and HLA in healthy donors. Study-wide results and limits: Productive rates of about 90% or about 30% were seen for most TCR beta V segments in an earlier analysis. A later look showed TCR association rates differing by HLA locus, highest for DRB1 and lowest for HLA-C.

From germline, CDR1 is MNHEY and CDR2 SMNVEV (reference sequence). There are 17 residues in the CDR3. V was trimmed by 3 bases and J by 1 base, leaving 18 bases between them. Each donor's status was that of a healthy bone marrow donor. J is TRBJ1-1 and V is TRBV27; D unresolved. Sequenced input: PBMCs. The sequence came from a woman aged 40 to 50 in good health and CMV-seropositive. The DNA for the CDR3 is TGTGCCAGCAGTTTTTTGGTCCCGAGGAAGAAGAACACTGAAGCTTTCTTT. Its translation: CASSFLVPRKKNTEAFF.